The 30 T cell receptor beta chains reported below all come from one sample, sequenced in a study of T cell clonality in common variable immunodeficiency. Libraries were prepared by immunoSEQ multiplex PCR; TCRdb keeps only in-frame clonotypes and omits some of them. This sample has 15,000 to 20,000 clones, each found more than once. Their specific antigens are unknown. Study results and limitations: Fewer deletions and N-nucleotide insertions were reportedly seen in common variable immunodeficiency TCR beta sequences.

Sequences were obtained from peripheral blood mononuclear cells. The source of these receptors is a human donor with common variable immunodeficiency.

This clone showed up many times. The CDR3 end lies 3 residues beyond the end of the read and is filled in from the germline J gene. The rearrangement uses TRBV5-5 and TRBJ2-1; TRBD1 is a possible D gene (5 bases). This CDR3 spans 14 amino acids. The germline V gene has CDR1 SGHKS and CDR2 YYEKEE (reference sequence). The V end lost 0 bases, the J end lost 7 bases, and 11 bases lay between the germline ends. CDR3 residues: CASSLEGLKNEQFF. CDR3 DNA, as far as it was read: TGTGCCAGCAGCTTGGAGGGGTTGAAAAATGAG.

This clone appeared many times. The read is 3 residues too short to cover the CDR3 end, so that end is filled in from the germline J gene. The chain is built from TRBV19 and TRBJ2-3; 15 nucleotides align to TRBD2. This CDR3 region has 19 residues. With 5 bases clipped from V and 2 bases from J, the junction kept 11 bases outside the gene matches. Germline CDR1 and CDR2: LNHDA and SQIVND (reference sequence). CDR3 DNA (partial): TGTGCCAGTAGTTCCCCACTGGGACTAGCGGGGGGCCACACAGATACG. The encoded protein is CASSSPLGLAGGHTDT. The full CDR3 reads CASSSPLGLAGGHTDTQYF.

Concerning this clone itself: The CDR3 extends 3 residues past the end of the read, so its final part is completed from the germline J gene. The chain employs TRBV19 and TRBJ1-1; no clear D gene. Trimming pared 3 bases from V and 2 bases from J, leaving 7 bases between. This CDR3 has 13 residues. The germline V gene encodes CDR1 LNHDA and CDR2 SQIVND (reference sequence). The CDR3 reads CASSMTGNTEAFF. Incomplete CDR3 DNA: TGTGCCAGTAGTATGACGGGTAACACTGAA.

On this clone itself: The read halts 3 residues ahead of the CDR3 end, with the missing end drawn from the germline J gene. The chain joins TRBV7-6 to TRBJ2-3; 7 nucleotides align to TRBD1. The CDR3 has 15 amino acids. Germline CDR1 and CDR2: SGHVS and FNYEAQ. V lost 5 bases and J lost 4; bases outside the gene matches: 9. Here the CDR3 reads CASSRQGPPADTQYF. CDR3 DNA (partial): TGTGCCAGCAGCCGACAGGGACCGCCCGCAGATACG.

This clone has a count of ten or more. The CDR3 end is not reached by the read, which stops 3 residues before it; the germline J gene fills it in. The V gene is TRBV5-6, the J gene TRBJ1-2, with D perhaps TRBD1 (6 bases). The CDR3 has 14 amino acids. V lost 4 bases, J lost 0 bases, and 10 bases lay in between. Looked up from germline, CDR1 is SGHDT and CDR2 is YYEEEE. This CDR3 is CASSPGHANYGYTF. Partial CDR3 DNA: TGTGCCAGCAGCCCGGGACACGCTAACTATGGC. The full variable domain, rest sourced from reference TRBV5-6 and TRBJ1-2, is DAGVTQSPTHLIKTRGQQVTLRCSPKSGHDTVSWYQQALGQGPQFIFQYYEEEERQRGNFPDRFSGHQFPNYSSELNVNALLLGDSALYLCASSPGHANYGYTFGSGTRLTVV.

Details on this clone: Read sequence stops 3 residues before the CDR3 end, and the germline J gene provides the missing end. V usage is TRBV19 and J usage is TRBJ2-3; D is possibly TRBD1 (6 bases). Germline-derived CDR1 and CDR2 are LNHDA and SQIVND (reference sequence). Trimming took 5 bases from V and 3 from J, leaving 12 bases between them. The CDR3 is made up of 14 amino acids. The CDR3 DNA, read in part, is TGTGCCAGTAGTTTAGGGCAGGGGACAGATACG. Translation gives CASSLGQGTDT. In full, the CDR3 reads CASSLGQGTDTQYF.

This clone has a handful of counts. The read terminates 3 residues ahead of where the CDR3 ends, so the germline J gene completes it. V is TRBV6-2 or TRBV6-3 and J is TRBJ2-7, with unresolved D. The CDR3 spans 15 residues. Germline CDR1 reads MNHEY; CDR2 reads SVGEGT. The V end lost 0 bases, the J end lost 2 bases, and 11 bases lay between the germline ends. The sequenced CDR3 bases are TGTGCCAGCAGTTACTCGTCGCACGGTACCTACGAG. It encodes CASSYSSHGTYE. The whole CDR3 sequence reads CASSYSSHGTYEQYF.

The table lists this clone with a few counts. The read comes to an end 3 residues before the CDR3 does, leaving the germline J gene to fill in the end. The chain is built from TRBV20-1 and TRBJ2-1, with TRBD2 matching 8 bases. Per germline, CDR1 DFQATT and CDR2 SNEGSKA (reference sequence). The CDR3 loop spans 14 amino acids. V dropped 2 bases and J dropped 5; count of bases not matched to a gene: 5. CDR3 DNA (partial): TGCAGTGCTAGACCGGGGGGGCGGGACAATGAG. Encoded protein: CSARPGGRDNE. The whole CDR3 sequence reads CSARPGGRDNEQFF.

This clone was counted a few times. The CDR3 is cut off 3 residues early in the read; its end comes from the germline J gene. V usage is TRBV19 and J usage is TRBJ1-5; D may be TRBD1 (6 bases). This CDR3 is 15 amino acids long. Germline V gene data show CDR1 as LNHDA and CDR2 as SQIVND (reference sequence). V was pared by 4 bases and J by 3 bases, with 13 bases between. The CDR3 sequence: CASSTAGTPNQPQHF. CDR3 DNA (partial): TGTGCCAGTAGTACTGCCGGGACACCCAATCAGCCC.

For this clone: The read comes to an end 3 residues before the CDR3 does, leaving the germline J gene to fill in the end. The chain combines TRBV7-2 with TRBJ2-5, with 8 bases identical to TRBD1. Germline V CDR1 and CDR2: SGHTA, FQGNSA. The J segment lost 1 base and the V segment lost 3 bases, leaving 4 bases of the junction unmatched. The CDR3 runs 15 residues. The CDR3 is CASSLDQGAQETQYF. CDR3 DNA, as far as it was read: TGTGCCAGCAGCTTGGACCAGGGGGCCCAAGAGACC.

This clone has just a few counts. From the germline J gene comes the end of the CDR3, since the read stops 3 residues before it. This chain uses TRBV5-1 with TRBJ2-7; 9 nucleotides agree with TRBD1. The J segment lost 3 bases and the V segment lost 3 bases, leaving 7 bases of the junction unmatched. The germline V gene has CDR1 SGHRS and CDR2 YFSETQ. This CDR3 contains 15 residues. CDR3 loop: CASSSRPGQGYEQYF. CDR3 bases read: TGCGCCAGCAGCTCAAGACCGGGACAGGGCTACGAG.

This clone was seen many times. The read halts 3 residues ahead of the CDR3 end, with the missing end drawn from the germline J gene. V gene TRBV10-3 combines with J gene TRBJ2-1; 7 bases are a match to TRBD2. In germline, CDR1 is ENHRY, CDR2 SYGVKD. The trim removed 2 bases at V and 8 bases at J, leaving 6 bases unmatched. The CDR3 consists of 14 residues. The covered CDR3 bases are TGTGCCATCAGTGAGCGGGGGGTCCGGGATGAG. Protein sequence: CAISERGVRDE. The whole CDR3 sequence reads CAISERGVRDEQFF.

Of note for this clone: The read is 3 residues too short to cover the CDR3 end, so that end is filled in from the germline J gene. The chain recombines TRBV7-9 with TRBJ2-4, with TRBD2 matching over 14 bases. The CDR3 spans 14 residues. The germline V gene encodes CDR1 SEHNR and CDR2 FQNEAQ (reference sequence). V lost 4 bases, J lost 8 bases, and 1 base stayed unmatched. CDR3 sequence: CASSSGLAGDIQYF. The part of the CDR3 DNA that was read is TGTGCCAGCAGCTCGGGACTAGCGGGAGACATT.

The CDR3 loop reads CASSSDRLSGNEQFF. The covered CDR3 bases are TGTGCCAGCAGCTCGGACAGGCTCAGCGGCAATGAG. This chain uses TRBV13 with TRBJ2-1, with 7 nucleotides matching TRBD1. Read coverage stops 3 residues before the CDR3 terminus; the germline J gene supplies the remainder. The CDR3 is 15 residues long. The junction had 9 bases not matched to a gene; V was cut back by 4 bases and J by 6 bases. Germline loops: CDR1 PRHDT, CDR2 FYEKMQ (reference sequence).

This clone showed up many times. The read ends 3 residues early relative to the CDR3; the germline J gene fills the gap. The chain is built from TRBV5-6 and TRBJ2-3; the match to TRBD2 covers 10 bases. V was pared by 2 bases and J by 4 bases, with 4 bases of the junction left unmatched. The CDR3 spans 15 residues. Germline lookup yields CDR1 SGHDT and CDR2 YYEEEE. The CDR3 DNA, read in part, is TGTGCCAGCAGCTTAACTAGCGGGGTCTCAGATACG. Translating gives CASSLTSGVSDT. The complete CDR3 protein is CASSLTSGVSDTQYF.

As concerns this clone: The read ends 3 residues shy of where the CDR3 ends; the end is completed using the germline J gene. This chain uses TRBV18 with TRBJ1-1, with D unresolved. The germline V gene has CDR1 KGHSH and CDR2 LQKENI. Between the trimmed V and J ends, which lost 3 bases and 2 bases, there was a span of 13 bases. The CDR3 sequence is 15 residues long. This chain's CDR3 is CASSPRSETNTEAFF. CDR3 DNA, as far as it was read: TGTGCCAGCTCACCGAGGTCGGAGACAAACACTGAA. Using reference TRBV18 and TRBJ1-1 for the parts outside the CDR3, the full variable domain is NAGVMQNPRHLVRRRGQEARLRCSPMKGHSHVYWYRQLPEEGLKFMVYLQKENIIDESGMPKERFSAEFPKEGPSILRIQQVVRGDSAAYFCASSPRSETNTEAFFGQGTRLTVV.

Notes on this clone: The read finishes 3 residues shy of the CDR3 end, and the germline J gene is used to complete it. This chain connects TRBV7-3 to TRBJ1-3; D unresolved. CDR1 is SGHTA, CDR2 FQGTGA, per germline. This CDR3 contains 15 residues. V was pared by 3 bases and J by 4 bases, with 13 bases between. CDR3 in amino acids: CASSFLPGAGNTIYF. Partial CDR3 DNA: TGTGCCAGCAGCTTTCTGCCCGGAGCGGGAAACACC.

Of note for this clone: Read data end 3 residues before the CDR3 end; the end is taken from the germline J gene. The V and J genes are TRBV18 and TRBJ1-4; D possibly corresponds to TRBD1 (6 bases). This CDR3 is 13 amino acids long. CDR1 is KGHSH, CDR2 LQKENI, per germline. The ends were cut back, 2 bases at V and 6 bases at J, with 7 bases in the middle. CDR3 bases read: TGTGCCAGCTCACCAGCAGGGGATGAAAAA. Translating it yields CASSPAGDEK. The complete CDR3 reads CASSPAGDEKLFF.

This clone was counted only a few times. With the read ending 3 residues before the CDR3 end, the germline J gene is used to fill in that end. The rearrangement uses TRBV7-9 and TRBJ2-5; 9 bases map to TRBD1. Germline V gives CDR1 SEHNR, CDR2 FQNEAQ (reference sequence). This CDR3 comprises 15 residues. Trimming at V came to 5 bases and at J to 4 bases, leaving 8 bases not matched to a gene. CDR3 bases read: TGTGCCAGCAGCCCCTTTGGGACAGGGAGAGAGACC. The encoded protein is CASSPFGTGRET. The full CDR3 is CASSPFGTGRETQYF.

To note about this clone: The missing CDR3 end, 3 residues past where the read stops, is filled in from the germline J gene. The V and J genes are TRBV19 and TRBJ2-5; TRBD2 agrees at 10 bases. The length of the CDR3 is 16 residues. J gave up 1 base and V 6 bases, and 8 bases lay outside the gene matches. Looked up from germline, CDR1 is LNHDA and CDR2 is SQIVND (reference sequence). The CDR3 here is CASSTGLAFSQETQYF. The part of the CDR3 DNA that was read is TGTGCCAGTAGCACGGGACTAGCGTTTAGCCAAGAGACC. Full variable domain (outside the CDR3, taken from reference TRBV19 and TRBJ2-5): DGGITQSPKYLFRKEGQNVTLSCEQNLNHDAMYWYRQDPGQGLRLIYYSQIVNDFQKGDIAEGYSVSREKKESFPLTVTSAQKNPTAFYLCASSTGLAFSQETQYFGPGTRLLVL.

In this sample, this clone turned up many times. The read finishes 3 residues shy of the CDR3 end, and the germline J gene is used to complete it. Other nucleotide sequences in the sample specify the same CDR3. The chain is built from TRBV5-6 and TRBJ2-1; a possible D gene is TRBD2 (5 bases). This CDR3 has 15 residues. The V end lost 4 bases, the J end lost 0 bases, and 11 bases lay between the germline ends. Germline V gene sequence: CDR1 SGHDT, CDR2 YYEEEE. The CDR3 here is CASSRGVNSYNEQFF. Incomplete CDR3 DNA: TGTGCCAGCAGCCGGGGAGTTAACTCCTACAATGAG.

At least ten counts were recorded for this clone. The DNA read from the CDR3 is TGCAGTGCGGGAGCGGGAGGGTACGAG. Protein: CSAGAGGYE. The whole CDR3 sequence reads CSAGAGGYEQYF. V usage is TRBV20-1 and J usage is TRBJ2-7; 10 nucleotides agree with TRBD2. The read comes to an end 3 residues before the CDR3 does, leaving the germline J gene to fill in the end. V lost 6 bases to trimming and J lost 4 bases; unmatched junction nucleotides: 3. This CDR3 has 12 residues. The germline V gene has CDR1 DFQATT and CDR2 SNEGSKA (reference sequence).

This clone was counted a few times. CDR3 sequence: CASSSTARSYNSPLHF. The DNA read from the CDR3 is TGCGCCAGCAGCTCAACAGCCCGCTCCTATAATTCACCC. V gene TRBV5-1 combines with J gene TRBJ1-6; the D is unclear. The read is 3 residues too short to cover the CDR3 end, so that end is filled in from the germline J gene. This CDR3 region has 16 residues. Per the germline V gene, CDR1 is SGHRS and CDR2 is YFSETQ. The V end lost 3 bases, the J end lost 0 bases, and 10 bases lay between the germline ends.

This clone came up a few times. The missing CDR3 end, 3 residues past where the read stops, is filled in from the germline J gene. This rearrangement joins TRBV18 to TRBJ2-7; 9 positions agree with TRBD1. This CDR3 is 14 amino acids long. Trimming removed 4 bases from V and 6 bases from J; junction bases left unmatched: 7. Germline CDR1 and CDR2: KGHSH and LQKENI. CDR3 DNA (partial): TGTGCCAGCTCACTACGGGACAGGGATGGCGAG. It yields the protein CASSLRDRDGE. The whole CDR3 is CASSLRDRDGEQYF.

Worth noting for this clone: The read is 3 residues too short to cover the CDR3 end, so that end is filled in from the germline J gene. This chain uses TRBV7-2 with TRBJ1-2, with a possible D match to TRBD1 (5 bases). This CDR3 contains 12 residues. Germline CDR1 SGHTA, CDR2 FQGNSA. V shed 3 bases and J shed 4 bases, with 6 bases lying between them. The sequenced part of the CDR3 DNA is TGTGCCAGCAGCTTCGACAGCTATGGC. This gives the protein CASSFDSYG. From start to end, the CDR3 is CASSFDSYGYTF.

As to this clone: The read stops 3 residues short of the end of the CDR3; the missing end is completed from the germline J gene. The chain joins TRBV7-2 to TRBJ2-1; 7 positions match TRBD1. The V and J ends lost 6 bases and 7 bases, in that order; junction bases with no gene match: 6. The V gene's germline CDR1 is SGHTA and CDR2 FQGNSA. This CDR3 has 13 amino acids. CDR3 sequence reads: CASRPTQGNEQFF. CDR3 DNA, as far as it was read: TGTGCCAGCAGGCCGACACAGGGGAATGAG.

This clone was seen only a few times. Sequencing ends 3 residues short of the CDR3 end; the germline J gene provides the rest. The gene calls are TRBV5-1 and TRBJ1-4, with a tentative D call TRBD1 (5 bases). The germline gives CDR1 SGHRS, CDR2 YFSETQ. The CDR3 spans 14 residues. Deletions cut 2 bases from V and 8 bases from J, with 13 bases between. The part of the CDR3 DNA that was read is TGCGCCAGCAGCTTAGGGCAGGGCGGCGAAAAA. This sequence encodes CASSLGQGGEK. The complete CDR3 reads CASSLGQGGEKLFF.

The sequenced CDR3 bases are TGTGCCAGCAGTTACTCCGGGACAGGGAATAATTCACCC. It is translated as CASSYSGTGNNSP. The CDR3 reads in full as CASSYSGTGNNSPLHF. J is TRBJ1-6 and V is TRBV6-2 or TRBV6-3, with 9 bases that match TRBD1. The read ends 3 residues before the CDR3 terminus; that terminus is restored from the germline J gene. The CDR3 runs 16 residues. Per the germline V gene, CDR1 is MNHEY and CDR2 is SVGEGT. V trimming: 0 bases; J trimming: 5 bases; junction bases outside the gene matches: 2.

As for this clone: The read finishes 3 residues shy of the CDR3 end, and the germline J gene is used to complete it. The J gene is TRBJ2-5, the V gene TRBV29-1, with a possible D match to TRBD1 (5 bases). Trimming removed 2 bases at V and 2 bases at J, with 9 bases between. CDR1 and CDR2 from the germline V gene are SQVTM and ANQGSEA. The CDR3 totals 13 residues. Incomplete CDR3 DNA: TGCAGCGTTGAAAGGGGCAGTCAAGAGACC. This encodes CSVERGSQET. The CDR3 in full is CSVERGSQETQYF.

This clone was detected a few times. The CDR3 is CASSIDWTEYQETQYF. The CDR3 bases that were read are TGTGCCAGTAGTATAGATTGGACAGAGTACCAAGAGACC. The chain carries TRBV19 and TRBJ2-5; D might be TRBD1 (6 bases). The read ends 3 residues shy of where the CDR3 ends; the end is completed using the germline J gene. V dropped 0 bases and J dropped 0 bases, with 11 bases sitting between them. The CDR3 length is 16 residues. CDR1 LNHDA and CDR2 SQIVND come from the germline V gene (reference sequence). Supplemented by reference TRBV19 and TRBJ2-5, the full variable domain reads DGGITQSPKYLFRKEGQNVTLSCEQNLNHDAMYWYRQDPGQGLRLIYYSQIVNDFQKGDIAEGYSVSREKKESFPLTVTSAQKNPTAFYLCASSIDWTEYQETQYFGPGTRLLVL.